Listed below are T cell receptor beta chains from one sample, sequenced in a study of T cells in localized non-small cell lung cancer. TCRdb keeps only in-frame clones here, not all; method: immunoSEQ multiplex PCR. The sample lists approximately 45,000 clones, about four fifths occurring once. This sample comprised peripheral blood mononuclear cells, obtained before any cancer treatment. These receptors were taken from a man between 40 and 70 years old with stage III lung adenocarcinoma. Both conserved end residues are part of each CDR3. D genes are given only for firm matches. Rows may omit the clone size; those that give it use once, few, many or a size class.

j_call,d_call,clone_size,v_call,cdr3_nt,cdr3_aa
TRBJ1-2,.,few,TRBV5-4,TGTGCCAGCAGCTTGGACGGGTGGGACTATGGCTACACCTTC,CASSLDGWDYGYTF
TRBJ2-7,.,once,TRBV7-8,TGTGCCAGCAGCCTATCCTTGGAAGCCGCGCAGTACTTC,CASSLSLEAAQYF
TRBJ1-6,.,few,TRBV9,TGTGCCAGCAGCGTAGGTGGACAGCATAATTCACCCCTCCACTTT,CASSVGGQHNSPLHF
TRBJ2-7,TRBD2,.,TRBV11-2,TGTGCCAGCAGCTTAGATTGGGCTAGCGGCTACGAGCAGTACTTC,CASSLDWASGYEQYF
TRBJ2-7,.,.,TRBV4-1,TGCGCCAGCAGCCACGAGACTCAAACCTACGAGCAGTACTTC,CASSHETQTYEQYF
TRBJ2-7,TRBD2,.,TRBV7-2,TGTGCCAGCAGCCCGGGGGGGGCGGTGCTCTACGAGCAGTACTTC,CASSPGGAVLYEQYF
TRBJ2-3,.,once,TRBV19,TGTGCCAGTAGTAAGTCCCAGCCGGATACGCAGTATTTT,CASSKSQPDTQYF
TRBJ1-1,.,.,TRBV5-4,TGTGCCAGCAGCCCGCGGCCGAACACTGAAGCTTTCTTT,CASSPRPNTEAFF
TRBJ1-5,.,.,TRBV11-2,TGTGCCAGCAGCTTAACGGCAGGGGGCAATCAGCCCCAGCATTTT,CASSLTAGGNQPQHF
TRBJ2-7,TRBD1,.,TRBV19,TGTGCCAGTAGTATAACGGGACAGGGGGACGAGCAGTACTTC,CASSITGQGDEQYF
TRBJ2-7,TRBD1,once,TRBV5-1,TGCGCCAGCAGCTGGGACAGAACATCCTACGAGCAGTACTTC,CASSWDRTSYEQYF
TRBJ2-1,.,few,TRBV19,TGTGCCAGTAGTATAGCAGGGGGGGAGCAGTTCTTC,CASSIAGGEQFF
TRBJ2-7,TRBD1,.,TRBV11-3,TGTGCCAGCAGCTTAAGAGGGGGCGACGAGCAGTACTTC,CASSLRGGDEQYF
TRBJ1-1,.,.,TRBV6-6,TGTGCCAGCAGTTACCACCCGGACTCCGAAGCTTTCTTT,CASSYHPDSEAFF
TRBJ2-7,.,.,TRBV10-3,TGTGCCATCAGAGCGGAGTCCTACGAGCAGTACTTC,CAIRAESYEQYF
TRBJ2-3,.,.,TRBV6-5,TGTGCCAGCAGCGTACTGGGGGACCACACAGATACGCAGTATTTT,CASSVLGDHTDTQYF
TRBJ1-1,.,few,TRBV5-6,TGTGCCAGCAGCCCGGGAGGGCAGACCGAGCCCCTGAACACTGAAGCTTTCTTT,CASSPGGQTEPLNTEAFF
TRBJ2-1,.,.,TRBV11-3,TGTGCCAGCAGCTTAGGGGGTGAGGGGAGTAAGCAGTTCTTC,CASSLGGEGSKQFF
TRBJ2-2,TRBD2,.,TRBV9,TGTGCCAGCAGCCTCCAGCGGGGGGGCCTAATCGGGGAGCTGTTTTTT,CASSLQRGGLIGELFF
TRBJ1-2,.,.,TRBV6-1,TGTGCCAGCACCCCCAGGGGCGGAAACTATGGCTACACCTTC,CASTPRGGNYGYTF
TRBJ1-4,.,few,TRBV15,TGTGCCACCAGCAGAGATCTGACCCAGGCAAAACTGTTTTTT,CATSRDLTQAKLFF
TRBJ2-3,.,.,TRBV11-2,TGTGCCAGCAGCTTAGATGTATCGGGGGCCTCCGGACCTGATACGCAGTATTTT,CASSLDVSGASGPDTQYF
TRBJ2-3,TRBD2,.,TRBV10-1,TGCGCCAGCAGTGAAGTTCGGGGGGGAACCACAGATACGCAGTATTTT,CASSEVRGGTTDTQYF
TRBJ2-7,.,.,TRBV29-1,TGCAGCGTTGTAACGACAGTTGCCTACGAGCAGTACTTC,CSVVTTVAYEQYF
TRBJ2-7,.,.,TRBV10-3,TGTGCCATCAGTGAGCCCGAATCCTACGAGCAGTACTTC,CAISEPESYEQYF
TRBJ2-5,TRBD2,.,TRBV7-2,TGTGCCAGCAGCTCCGCGGGGGGCCAGTACCAAGAGACCCAGTACTTC,CASSSAGGQYQETQYF
TRBJ2-2,.,.,TRBV2,TGTGCCAGCAGAAGACAGAGTTTCTACACCGGGGAGCTGTTTTTT,CASRRQSFYTGELFF
TRBJ2-5,.,.,TRBV6-6,TGTGCCAGCAGTACACCCCAAGAGACCCAGTACTTC,CASSTPQETQYF
TRBJ2-3,.,.,TRBV6-1,TGTGCCAGCAGTGAATCCTTCGCAGATACGCAGTATTTT,CASSESFADTQYF
TRBJ2-5,.,.,TRBV6-5,TGTGCCAGCAGCCCAAACAGGGCTGAGACCCAGTACTTC,CASSPNRAETQYF
TRBJ2-7,.,.,TRBV15,TGTGCCACCAGCTTTCGACGAGACGGCTACGAGCAGTACTTC,CATSFRRDGYEQYF
TRBJ2-2,.,.,TRBV27,TGTGCCAGCAGTTCCGGACTGGACACCGGGGAGCTGTTTTTT,CASSSGLDTGELFF
TRBJ2-5,.,.,TRBV5-4,TGTGCCAGCAGCCCCGACAGCCAAGAGACCCAGTACTTC,CASSPDSQETQYF
TRBJ2-1,.,.,TRBV19,TGTGCCAGTACCCTCAGGGGGGGAACCTACAATGAGCAGTTCTTC,CASTLRGGTYNEQFF
TRBJ2-5,TRBD2,.,TRBV5-1,TGCGCCAGCAGCTCGGGGGGGACAGAGACCCAGTACTTC,CASSSGGTETQYF
TRBJ2-6,TRBD1,.,TRBV6-5,TGTGCCAGCAGTTACCCGACAGGGACTGGGGCCAACGTCCTGACTTTC,CASSYPTGTGANVLTF
TRBJ2-3,TRBD2,few,TRBV9,TGTGCCAGCAGCGTTTGGCTAGCGGGGAGCACAGATACGCAGTATTTT,CASSVWLAGSTDTQYF
TRBJ2-1,.,.,TRBV4-1,TGCGCCAGCAGCCAAGATCAGGGTTCCTACAATGAGCAGTTCTTC,CASSQDQGSYNEQFF
TRBJ2-7,TRBD2,.,TRBV2,TGTGCCAGCGGGGGGGGCTCCTACGAGCAGTACTTC,CASGGGSYEQYF
TRBJ2-7,.,few,TRBV6-6,TGTGCCAGCTTCCGGATGGGGGGCTACGAGCAGTACTTC,CASFRMGGYEQYF
TRBJ2-3,TRBD2,once,TRBV7-2,TGTGCCAGCAGCCCGGGGGTAGCGGGGGGGCAGGATACGCAGTATTTT,CASSPGVAGGQDTQYF
TRBJ2-3,.,once,TRBV2,TGTGCCAGCAGTGTTGGAAGCTATCCAGATACGCAGTATTTT,CASSVGSYPDTQYF
TRBJ2-3,TRBD2,.,TRBV4-2,TGTGCCAGCAGCCAAGATCTGACTAGCGGGGGGGCCCGGACAGATACGCAGTATTTT,CASSQDLTSGGARTDTQYF
TRBJ2-2,.,.,TRBV7-8,TGTGCCAGCAGCTTCGATCGGGACACCGGGGAGCTGTTTTTT,CASSFDRDTGELFF
TRBJ2-5,TRBD2,few,TRBV29-1,TGCAGCGGCCGGACTAGCGGGGGAGAGACCCAGTACTTC,CSGRTSGGETQYF
TRBJ1-4,.,.,TRBV5-1,TGCGCCAGCAGCTTCGGGCGGAATGAAAAACTGTTTTTT,CASSFGRNEKLFF